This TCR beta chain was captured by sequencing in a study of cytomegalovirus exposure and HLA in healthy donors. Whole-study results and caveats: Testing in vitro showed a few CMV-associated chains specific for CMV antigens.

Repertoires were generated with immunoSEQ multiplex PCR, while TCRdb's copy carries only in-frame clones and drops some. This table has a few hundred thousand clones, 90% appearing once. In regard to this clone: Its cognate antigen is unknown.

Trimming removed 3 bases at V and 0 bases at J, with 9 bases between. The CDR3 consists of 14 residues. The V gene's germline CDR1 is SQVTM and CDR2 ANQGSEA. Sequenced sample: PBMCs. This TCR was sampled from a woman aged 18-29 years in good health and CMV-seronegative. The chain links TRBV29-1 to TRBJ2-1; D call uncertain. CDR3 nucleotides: TGCAGCGTTGAGTTAGTTAACTCCTACAATGAGCAGTTCTTC. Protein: CSVELVNSYNEQFF.